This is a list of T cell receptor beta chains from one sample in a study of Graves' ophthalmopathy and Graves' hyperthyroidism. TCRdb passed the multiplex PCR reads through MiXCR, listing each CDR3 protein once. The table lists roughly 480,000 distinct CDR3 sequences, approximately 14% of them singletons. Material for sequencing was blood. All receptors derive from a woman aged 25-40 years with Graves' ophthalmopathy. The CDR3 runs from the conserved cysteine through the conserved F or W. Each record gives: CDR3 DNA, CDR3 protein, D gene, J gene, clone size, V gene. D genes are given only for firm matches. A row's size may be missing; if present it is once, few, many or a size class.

TGTGCCAGCAGGTCCGGAACTGCGGGAGAAGTGGAAGAGACCCAGTACTTC | CASRSGTAGEVEETQYF | TRBD2 | TRBJ2-5 | many | TRBV11-1
TGTGCCAGCAGCCCAGGGGGGTTTAACTATGGCTACACCTTC | CASSPGGFNYGYTF | TRBD1 | TRBJ1-2 | - | TRBV4-2
TGTGCCAGCAGTTTGCAGCTCCCCTACGAGCAGTACTTC | CASSLQLPYEQYF | - | TRBJ2-7 | many | TRBV28
TGTGCCAGCACTCCGCACTGGGCGCCCAACTATGGCTACACCTTC | CASTPHWAPNYGYTF | - | TRBJ1-2 | many | TRBV6-2/TRBV6-3
TGTGCCAGCAGCTTAAGCCCCGTTGGTCTAGCGGGGAACACAGATACGCAGTATTTT | CASSLSPVGLAGNTDTQYF | TRBD2 | TRBJ2-3 | many | TRBV7-3
TGTGCCAGCAGTTGGGGGACAGGGACACAAGAGACCCAGTACTTC | CASSWGTGTQETQYF | TRBD1 | TRBJ2-5 | few | TRBV12-3/TRBV12-4
TGTGCCAGCAGCTTATACGAGACCCAGTACTTC | CASSLYETQYF | - | TRBJ2-5 | many | TRBV7-2
TGTGCCAGCAGTGCTACGGACAGATACTACGGCTATGGCTACACCTTC | CASSATDRYYGYGYTF | - | TRBJ1-2 | - | TRBV6-1
TGTGCCAGCACCCTAGGGGGGGGGCGTGGAGAGACCCAGTACTTC | CASTLGGGRGETQYF | - | TRBJ2-5 | many | TRBV9
TGTGCCAGCAGGAGGACAGAGAACACTGAAGCTTTCTTT | CASRRTENTEAFF | - | TRBJ1-1 | many | TRBV6-2/TRBV6-3
TGTGCCAGCAGTCGGGGCGGGACAGGTCCCCTGAGCTATGGCTACACCTTC | CASSRGGTGPLSYGYTF | TRBD1 | TRBJ1-2 | many | TRBV27
TGTGCCAGCAGTGACTCCGGGGGTGTTCAGCCCCAGCATTTT | CASSDSGGVQPQHF | - | TRBJ1-5 | many | TRBV6-4
TGTGCCAGCAGCCAAGAACCGGAAAACTACGAGCAGTACTTC | CASSQEPENYEQYF | - | TRBJ2-7 | - | TRBV14
TGCAGTGCTAGAGCAGAATACGAGCAGTACTTC | CSARAEYEQYF | - | TRBJ2-7 | many | TRBV20-1
TGCAGTGCCCCCCATCCCACTAGCGGGGACCAAGAGACCCAGTACTTC | CSAPHPTSGDQETQYF | TRBD2 | TRBJ2-5 | - | TRBV20-1
TGTGCCAGCTCTCCCATGGGGGGCTATAGCAATCAGCCCCAGCATTTT | CASSPMGGYSNQPQHF | - | TRBJ1-5 | many | TRBV19
TGTGCCAGCACCCGGACTGATTACGACTACGAGCAGTACTTC | CASTRTDYDYEQYF | - | TRBJ2-7 | many | TRBV6-5
TGTGCCAGCAGACCCGACTCGGGACAGGGAAACCAGCCCCAGCATTTT | CASRPDSGQGNQPQHF | TRBD1 | TRBJ1-5 | - | TRBV28
TGTGCCAGCAGTTCCATAAATGGGTACGAGCAGTACTTC | CASSSINGYEQYF | - | TRBJ2-7 | few | TRBV12-3/TRBV12-4
TGTGCCAGCAGTATGACCGGGGCGCGGGTCGGGGAGCTGTTTTTT | CASSMTGARVGELFF | - | TRBJ2-2 | few | TRBV11-2
TGTGCCAGCAGTGAAACCACCGGGACAGCCCTGAGCAATCAGCCCCAGCATTTT | CASSETTGTALSNQPQHF | TRBD1 | TRBJ1-5 | many | TRBV6-1
TGTGCCAGCAGTTACGTGGGAGACCTCCAAGAGACCCAGTACTTC | CASSYVGDLQETQYF | - | TRBJ2-5 | many | TRBV6-2/TRBV6-3
TGCGCCAGCAGCTCCAATCTAGCGGGAGGGACCTACGAGCAGTACTTC | CASSSNLAGGTYEQYF | TRBD2 | TRBJ2-7 | many | TRBV5-1
TGTGCCAGCAGCTTGGGCGGTTACTCCTACGAGCAGTACTTC | CASSLGGYSYEQYF | - | TRBJ2-7 | many | TRBV7-9
TGTGCCAGCAGTTACACCGGGACAGTAGTCGAAAATCAGTTCTTC | CASSYTGTVVENQFF | TRBD1 | TRBJ2-1 | many | TRBV6-5
TGTGCCAGTAGTACGCAGTTTCTCTCCGGGGAGCTGTTTTTT | CASSTQFLSGELFF | - | TRBJ2-2 | - | TRBV19
TGTGCCACCAGTGATTTGACCAGGAAGAACTTCTACGAGCAGTACTTC | CATSDLTRKNFYEQYF | - | TRBJ2-7 | few | TRBV24-1
TGCAGTGCTAGAGATTACCGCGGGACAGCGGATTCACCCCTCCACTTT | CSARDYRGTADSPLHF | TRBD1 | TRBJ1-6 | many | TRBV20-1
TGTGCCAGCAGTTACTCGGATAGCGGGGAGAAAGAGACCCAGTACTTC | CASSYSDSGEKETQYF | TRBD2 | TRBJ2-5 | - | TRBV6-2/TRBV6-3
TGTGCCAGCAGCAGGGGACAGTACTATGGCTACACCTTC | CASSRGQYYGYTF | TRBD1 | TRBJ1-2 | many | TRBV28
TGTGCCATCAGGGTCGAGTCCGCTAGCCAAGAGACCCAGTACTTC | CAIRVESASQETQYF | - | TRBJ2-5 | many | TRBV10-3
TGTGCCAGCAGTCCTAGCGGTCTGGGGAACATTCAGTACTTC | CASSPSGLGNIQYF | TRBD2 | TRBJ2-4 | - | TRBV6-1
TGCAGCGTTGACGGGGGGGGGTACACTGAAGCTTTCTTT | CSVDGGGYTEAFF | - | TRBJ1-1 | few | TRBV29-1
TGTGCCAGCAGCTTGGTAACCTCTGAAGCTTTCTTT | CASSLVTSEAFF | - | TRBJ1-1 | - | TRBV5-6
TGTGCCAGCAGTTCCCAAAAAACAGGAAATAGCAATCAGCCCCAGCATTTT | CASSSQKTGNSNQPQHF | - | TRBJ1-5 | many | TRBV28
TGCAGTGGTCAGCGGGAAAACACCGGGGAGCTGTTTTTT | CSGQRENTGELFF | TRBD2 | TRBJ2-2 | many | TRBV20-1
TGTGCCAGCAGTTTATTGGGGGGCAGTAGGGAGACCCAGTACTTC | CASSLLGGSRETQYF | - | TRBJ2-5 | - | TRBV27
TGTGCCAGCAGCATCATTACGGTACAGGGTCGGTCACCCCTCCACTTT | CASSIITVQGRSPLHF | - | TRBJ1-6 | many | TRBV6-5
TGTGCCAGCAGTTCCGAGGGGGCGGCGAACTATGGCTACACCTTC | CASSSEGAANYGYTF | TRBD1 | TRBJ1-2 | many | TRBV28